A single sample gave rise to the 9 T cell receptor beta chains below, sequenced in a study of T cell responses to AZD1222 COVID-19 vaccine. TCRdb's copy holds only in-frame clones and misses some; the assay was immunoSEQ multiplex PCR. The repertoire holds 140,000 to 150,000 clones, with nearly 95% as singletons. Sequenced here: peripheral blood, sampled on day 0 of AZD1222 vaccination. All receptors derive from an adult in good health.

This clone was recorded only once. The chain's CDR3 is CASSRTSGMNTGELFF. The DNA of the CDR3 is TGTGCCAGCAGCCGGACTAGCGGGATGAACACCGGGGAGCTGTTTTTT. The chain employs TRBV21-1 and TRBJ2-2; the table's D call, TRBD2, was not checked against the DNA. TRBV21-1 is noted as a pseudogene. The CDR3 consists of 16 residues.

This sequence joins TRBV10-3 and TRBJ2-7, with a tentative D call TRBD2 (6 bases). CDR3 length equals 14 residues. Germline assignment: CDR1 ENHRY and CDR2 SYGVKD. V dropped 4 bases and J dropped 5 bases, with 15 bases sitting between them. CDR3 region: CAISARDFRDEQYF. Here the CDR3 DNA reads TGTGCCATCAGTGCCCGGGACTTCCGGGACGAGCAGTACTTC.

This clone was recorded only once. The chain is built from TRBV28 and TRBJ2-6; TRBD1 might be the D (6 bases). Germline CDR1 reads MDHEN; CDR2 reads SYDVKM. V was trimmed by 5 bases and J by 4 bases, leaving 15 bases between them. The CDR3 totals 16 residues. CDR3: CASSRYRVTGANVLTF. The CDR3, as DNA: TGTGCCAGCAGTCGCTACAGGGTGACCGGGGCCAACGTCCTGACTTTC.

CDR3 region: CASTTPGLAGIEQFF. For the CDR3, the DNA is TGTGCCAGCACCACCCCCGGACTAGCGGGAATAGAGCAGTTCTTC. The rearrangement uses TRBV6-5 and TRBJ2-1, with 12 bases matching TRBD2. The germline V gene has CDR1 MNHEY and CDR2 SVGAGI. The CDR3 is 15 residues long. The J segment lost 10 bases and the V segment lost 7 bases, leaving 11 bases of the junction unmatched.

The V and J genes are TRBV19 and TRBJ1-2; D gene unclear. Germline V gene data show CDR1 as LNHDA and CDR2 as SQIVND (reference sequence). Between the trimmed V and J ends, which lost 4 bases and 10 bases, there was a span of 16 bases. This CDR3 contains 13 residues. The CDR3 region is CASSKGGFGDYTF. CDR3 DNA sequence: TGTGCCAGTAGTAAAGGTGGTTTCGGGGACTACACCTTC.

The J gene is TRBJ2-7, the V gene TRBV12-3 or TRBV12-4; D remains unclear. CDR3 length: 13 residues. The germline V and J ends were trimmed by 5 bases and 3 bases, with 11 bases remaining between them. CDR3: CASSPPRGYEQYF. The CDR3 region has the DNA TGTGCCAGCAGTCCCCCCCGCGGCTACGAGCAGTACTTC.

The V call is TRBV18, the J call TRBJ2-1; the D gene is possibly TRBD2 (5 bases). Trimming removed 6 bases at V and 7 bases at J, with 22 bases between. Per the germline V gene, CDR1 is KGHSH and CDR2 is LQKENI. There are 16 residues in the CDR3. The CDR3 DNA reads as TGTGCCAGCTCGGCCCGGAGGCAGTCAGGTGGGAATGAGCAGTTCTTC. As protein: CASSARRQSGGNEQFF.

The chain is built from TRBV6-5 and TRBJ1-2; 9 nucleotides match TRBD1. This CDR3 region has 15 residues. V lost 5 bases, J lost 2 bases, and 6 bases stayed unmatched. Germline V gives CDR1 MNHEY, CDR2 SVGAGI. The CDR3 spells CASSPTGTGNYGYTF. For the CDR3, the DNA is TGTGCCAGCAGTCCCACCGGGACAGGGAACTATGGCTACACCTTC.

CDR3 sequence (DNA): TGTGCCAGTAGTCCCGGGGAAAGCAATCAGCCCCAGCATTTT. This translates into CASSPGESNQPQHF. The chain couples TRBV19 to TRBJ1-5; D gene uncertain. This CDR3 contains 14 residues. The V end lost 5 bases, the J end lost 1 base, and 9 bases lay between the germline ends. From germline, CDR1 is LNHDA and CDR2 SQIVND (reference sequence).